These 14 T cell receptor beta chains were all obtained from the same sample, sequenced in a study of T cells after yellow fever vaccination. One entry per CDR3 protein, called by TCRdb with MiXCR from the 5' RACE reads. The top ten hold about 20% of the sample, which has a few hundred thousand distinct CDR3 sequences, more than 3.5% seen once. The sequencing used PBMCs, collected 15 days after the yellow fever booster vaccination. Source of these receptors: a young man who received the YFV17D yellow fever vaccine.

This clonotype was recorded at least ten times. J is TRBJ1-1 and V is TRBV12-3 or TRBV12-4; D is possibly TRBD1 (5 bases). The CDR3 has 13 residues. V was shortened by 5 bases and J by 1 base, with 8 bases between the two germline ends. CDR3 protein: CASSDGTNTEAFF. Here the CDR3 DNA reads TGTGCCAGCAGTGACGGGACGAACACTGAAGCTTTCTTT.

This clonotype was seen ten or more times. The rearrangement links TRBV6-2 or TRBV6-3 to TRBJ1-2; D may be TRBD1 (5 bases). This CDR3 has 14 amino acids. Germline assignment: CDR1 MNHEY and CDR2 SVGEGT. The ends were cut back, 7 bases at V and 6 bases at J, with 18 bases in the middle. CDR3: CASIGISGVDGYTF. The CDR3 DNA reads TGTGCCAGCATCGGGATTTCGGGGGTTGATGGCTACACCTTC.

This clonotype occurred many times. The chain recombines TRBV27 with TRBJ2-1; D is undetermined. This CDR3 is 14 amino acids long. V lost 5 bases, J lost 5 bases, and 13 bases lay in between. CDR1 is MNHEY, CDR2 SMNVEV, per germline (reference sequence). CDR3 protein: CASSPNGPHNEQFF. The CDR3 DNA reads TGTGCCAGCAGTCCGAATGGACCGCACAATGAGCAGTTCTTC.

The table lists this clonotype with many counts. The chain couples TRBV3-1 to TRBJ1-1; TRBD1 might be the D (5 bases). V lost 1 base, J lost 3 bases, and 15 bases lay in between. In germline, CDR1 is LGHDT, CDR2 YNNKEL (reference sequence). The CDR3 has 16 amino acids. CDR3 amino acids: CASSQGGAGMYTEAFF. In DNA form, the CDR3 reads TGTGCCAGCAGCCAAGGGGGCGCCGGCATGTACACTGAAGCTTTCTTT.

This clonotype was picked up many times. The chain couples TRBV20-1 to TRBJ2-7; D not resolved. This CDR3 is built from 13 residues. Germline-derived CDR1 and CDR2 are DFQATT and SNEGSKA (reference sequence). Deletions cut 3 bases from V and 2 bases from J, with 11 bases between. The DNA for the CDR3 is TGCAGTGCTAGTCTCGCGAGACCCTACGAGCAGTACTTC. Amino acids: CSASLARPYEQYF.

Ten or more counts support this clonotype. The chain links TRBV29-1 to TRBJ2-5, with no clear D. The V end lost 4 bases, the J end lost 6 bases, and 9 bases lay between the germline ends. CDR3 length: 11 residues. Germline V gene sequence: CDR1 SQVTM, CDR2 ANQGSEA. This CDR3 reads CSVAQSQTQYF. The CDR3 coding sequence is TGCAGCGTTGCACAGTCCCAGACCCAGTACTTC.

This clonotype was seen only a few times. The V gene is TRBV7-8, the J gene TRBJ1-1; D is unclear. Trimming took 3 bases from V and 5 from J, leaving 13 bases between them. This CDR3 region has 14 residues. The V gene's germline CDR1 is SGHVS and CDR2 FQNEAQ. The CDR3 DNA reads as TGTGCCAGCAGCTTTTCGCCCGGGGAGACTGAAGCTTTCTTT. Protein: CASSFSPGETEAFF.

This clonotype was detected many times. The rearrangement links TRBV7-9 to TRBJ1-4, with 8 bases that match TRBD1. Germline CDR1 and CDR2: SEHNR and FQNEAQ (reference sequence). Trimming removed 5 bases from V and 7 bases from J; junction bases left unmatched: 3. The CDR3 consists of 13 residues. The CDR3 bases are TGTGCCAGCAGCCCAGGACAGGGTGAAAAACTGTTTTTT. Its protein product is CASSPGQGEKLFF.

This clonotype was seen at least ten times. The V call is TRBV5-6, the J call TRBJ2-3; TRBD2 matches 12 bases. The CDR3 extends over 16 amino acids. Unmatched junction bases numbered 5, after V lost 1 base and J lost 5 bases. The germline V gene encodes CDR1 SGHDT and CDR2 YYEEEE. The CDR3 nucleotides read TGTGCCAGCAGCTTGCTCCTAGCGGGGGGGATAGATACGCAGTATTTT. Translation: CASSLLLAGGIDTQYF. Supplemented by reference TRBV5-6 and TRBJ2-3, the full variable domain reads DAGVTQSPTHLIKTRGQQVTLRCSPKSGHDTVSWYQQALGQGPQFIFQYYEEEERQRGNFPDRFSGHQFPNYSSELNVNALLLGDSALYLCASSLLLAGGIDTQYFGPGTRLTVL.

In this sample, this clonotype turned up many times. The chain links TRBV5-1 to TRBJ2-1; TRBD2 agrees at 9 bases. J lost 8 bases, V lost 0 bases, and 9 bases had no gene match. The CDR3 has 16 residues. Germline V gene data show CDR1 as SGHRS and CDR2 as YFSETQ. CDR3 sequence reads: CASSLGLRGGRDEQFF. CDR3 bases: TGCGCCAGCAGCTTGGGGCTGCGGGGGGGCCGGGATGAGCAGTTCTTC.

This clonotype came up many times. This rearrangement joins TRBV7-3 to TRBJ2-1; TRBD2 aligns across 8 bases. Per the germline V gene, CDR1 is SGHTA and CDR2 is FQGTGA. This CDR3 contains 13 residues. The ends lost 3 bases at V and 8 bases at J; junction bases unmatched: 3. Written as DNA, the CDR3 is TGTGCCAGCAGCTTGGGACTAGACGATGAGCAGTTCTTC. It encodes CASSLGLDDEQFF.

The sample holds many counts of this clonotype. The chain employs TRBV2 and TRBJ2-5; 8 nucleotides agree with TRBD2. The ends lost 7 bases at V and 1 base at J; junction bases unmatched: 2. This CDR3 spans 13 amino acids. Per the germline V gene, CDR1 is SNHLY and CDR2 is FYNNEI. This CDR3 reads CASTRGGQETQYF. CDR3 sequence (DNA): TGTGCCAGCACACGGGGGGGCCAAGAGACCCAGTACTTC.

This clonotype was observed at least ten times. This chain links TRBV7-2 with TRBJ2-1; TRBD1 agrees at 7 bases. The junction had 5 bases not matched to a gene; V was cut back by 5 bases and J by 4 bases. Germline CDR1 is SGHTA and CDR2 is FQGNSA. CDR3 length equals 14 residues. The CDR3 protein is CASSRQGRYNEQFF. The CDR3 DNA follows: TGTGCCAGCAGCCGACAGGGCCGGTACAATGAGCAGTTCTTC.

This clonotype has at least ten counts. The chain links TRBV29-1 to TRBJ1-2; no clear D gene. Germline CDR1 reads SQVTM; CDR2 reads ANQGSEA. The CDR3 covers 10 residues. V was clipped by 3 bases and J by 3 bases, with 2 bases between them. The CDR3 nucleotides read TGCAGCGTTGAGGACTATGGCTACACCTTC. It encodes CSVEDYGYTF. Full variable domain (remainder filled in from reference TRBV29-1 and TRBJ1-2): SAVISQKPSRDICQRGTSLTIQCQVDSQVTMMFWYRQQPGQSLTLIATANQGSEATYESGFVIDKFPISRPNLTFSTLTVSNMSPEDSSIYLCSVEDYGYTFGSGTRLTVV.